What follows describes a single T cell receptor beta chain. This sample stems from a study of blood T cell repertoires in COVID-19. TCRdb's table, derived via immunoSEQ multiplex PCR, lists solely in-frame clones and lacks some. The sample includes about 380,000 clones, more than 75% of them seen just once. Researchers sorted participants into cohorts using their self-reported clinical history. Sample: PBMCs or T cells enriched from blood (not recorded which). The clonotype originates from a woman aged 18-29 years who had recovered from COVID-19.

CDR3 DNA sequence: TGTGCCAGCAGCTCGACTAGCGGGACCTACAATGAGCAGTTCTTC. Protein product: CASSSTSGTYNEQFF. This chain links TRBV5-4 with TRBJ2-1; 11 nucleotides line up with TRBD2. Per germline, CDR1 SGHNT and CDR2 YYREEE (reference sequence). The junction had 1 base not matched to a gene; V was cut back by 3 bases and J by 2 bases. The CDR3 totals 15 residues.